Given below is one TCR beta chain in context. Its antigen is not identified. Over chemoradiotherapy, repertoires were sampled more than once. The germline V gene encodes CDR1 LGHNA and CDR2 YNFKEQ. V dropped 0 bases and J dropped 0; count of bases not matched to a gene: 7. This CDR3 has 17 amino acids. The record originates from a study of chemoradiotherapy in HPV16-positive cancers. Study observations and caveats: HPV-responsive T-cell expansion during chemoradiotherapy was linked to improved recurrence-free survival in HPV16-positive patients. During treatment, candidate HPV-specific clones and E7-related motifs expanded in tumor.

Profiled with immunoSEQ multiplex PCR; TCRdb holds only in-frame clones, not every one. The sample carries around 53,000 clones, roughly nine tenths recorded once. This clonotype was obtained from a human donor with HPV-associated anogenital cancer. This sample comprised blood, obtained from a patient who underwent chemoradiotherapy. The gene calls are TRBV4-2 and TRBJ2-5; 7 positions match TRBD1. CDR3 coding DNA: TGTGCCAGCAGCCAAGATAAAAACAGGGGACACCAAGAGACCCAGTACTTC. It codes for CASSQDKNRGHQETQYF.